These 10 T cell receptor beta chains were all obtained from the same sample, sequenced in a study of T cell repertoires in cytomegalovirus infection. Their recognized antigens are unknown. TCRdb re-derived calls from the reads in MiXCR, one entry per CDR3 protein. This table has around 55,000 distinct CDR3 sequences, roughly a fifth appearing once. Source: CD8+ T cells from cultured PBMCs, taken from culture after CMV antigen stimulation. All receptors come from a human donor in good health (CMV status not recorded). Some clones in this sample may be carry-over from other donors' samples.

This clonotype was counted a few times. The chain joins TRBV12-3 or TRBV12-4 to TRBJ1-6; D might be TRBD1 (5 bases). The V gene lost 4 bases and the J gene lost 8 bases, with 15 bases spanning the gap. The CDR3 runs 15 residues. The CDR3 loop reads CASSSPGPTDSPLHF. CDR3 DNA: TGTGCCAGCAGTTCCCCAGGGCCAACAGATTCACCCCTCCACTTT.

This clonotype was detected only once. The genes are TRBV19 and TRBJ1-1; unclear D gene. The V end was cut by 6 bases, the J end by 0 bases, with 17 bases between. This CDR3 has 16 residues. CDR1 is LNHDA, CDR2 SQIVND, per germline (reference sequence). The CDR3 sequence is CASRPTLDGLNTEAFF. CDR3 coding DNA: TGTGCCAGTAGACCCACCTTGGACGGATTGAACACTGAAGCTTTCTTT.

The sample holds a few counts of this clonotype. The chain employs TRBV7-9 and TRBJ2-3, with 11 nucleotides matching TRBD2. Germline V lookup: CDR1 SEHNR, CDR2 FQNEAQ (reference sequence). This CDR3 is built from 19 residues. The V segment lost 5 bases and the J segment 4 bases; nucleotides outside the gene matches: 17. Written as DNA, the CDR3 is TGTGCCAGCAGCCCCACTTCGGGACATATAGCGGGAGGGCCAGATACGCAGTATTTT. Translated: CASSPTSGHIAGGPDTQYF.

This clonotype occurred a few times. Since a much larger clone is just one base distant, this may be a read error. The rearrangement uses TRBV6-1 and TRBJ1-1, with D maybe TRBD1 (6 bases). The CDR3 loop spans 11 amino acids. CDR1 MNHNS and CDR2 SASEGT come from the germline V gene. CDR3 sequence (DNA): TGTACCACCAACAGGGACACTGAAGCTTTCTTT. Protein sequence: CTTNRDTEAFF.

The chain uses TRBV6-2 or TRBV6-3 and TRBJ2-7; the match to TRBD2 covers 9 bases. The CDR3 has 15 amino acids. Looked up from germline, CDR1 is MNHEY and CDR2 is SVGEGT. V trimming: 5 bases; J trimming: 0 bases; junction bases outside the gene matches: 5. The CDR3 spells CASSGLSGGSYEQYF. CDR3 sequence (DNA): TGTGCCAGCAGTGGTCTTAGCGGGGGCTCCTACGAGCAGTACTTC.

The sample holds a few counts of this clonotype. This chain joins TRBV6-2 or TRBV6-3 and TRBJ2-1; TRBD2 matches at 8 bases. V lost 5 bases, J lost 2 bases, and 8 bases stayed unmatched. Germline CDR1 is MNHEY and CDR2 is SVGEGT. The CDR3 is 16 amino acids. The CDR3, as DNA: TGTGCCAGCAGTCCGACTAGCGATCCTCCCTACAATGAGCAGTTCTTC. This translates into CASSPTSDPPYNEQFF.

This clonotype has only a few counts. V gene TRBV20-1 combines with J gene TRBJ2-7; 8 nucleotides line up with TRBD2. In germline, CDR1 is DFQATT, CDR2 SNEGSKA (reference sequence). Trimming cost V 6 bases and J 0 bases; bases outside gene matches: 10. The CDR3 has 15 amino acids. CDR3 amino acids: CSAPRGGGSSYEQYF. The CDR3 region has the DNA TGCAGTGCCCCCCGGGGGGGCGGGAGCTCCTACGAGCAGTACTTC.

CDR3 DNA sequence: TGTGCCAGCAGTTACAGCAGGGGGGCCAATGAGCAGTTCTTC. Translation gives CASSYSRGANEQFF. The V gene is TRBV6-6, the J gene TRBJ2-1; D might be TRBD1 (7 bases). CDR1 and CDR2 (germline): MNHNY, SVGAGI (reference sequence). The CDR3 totals 14 residues. V shed 2 bases and J shed 6 bases, with 11 bases lying between them.

The chain uses TRBV7-8 and TRBJ1-2; D gene ambiguous. Germline V gene lookup returns CDR1 SGHVS and CDR2 FQNEAQ. V shed 0 bases and J shed 4 bases, with 9 bases lying between them. CDR3 length: 14 amino acids. CDR3 in DNA: TGTGCCAGCAGCTTAGCAGGGTGGGGCTATGGCTACACCTTC. The encoded protein is CASSLAGWGYGYTF.

J is TRBJ1-1 and V is TRBV10-2; tentatively, D is TRBD1 (5 bases). Germline V gene sequence: CDR1 WSHSY, CDR2 SAAADI. Trimming left V 0 bases short and J 1 base short, with 6 bases between. The CDR3 extends over 14 amino acids. CDR3 residues: CASSESRGNTEAFF. Here the CDR3 DNA reads TGCGCCAGCAGTGAGTCGAGGGGGAACACTGAAGCTTTCTTT.